Below, 16 T cell receptor beta chains from the same sample are listed, as sequenced in a study of vaccination effects on CD4 cells after COVID-19 (dated by TCRdb to the early 2020s). Library preparation employed the immunoSEQ multiplex PCR assay. Held by TCRdb, this immuneACCESS table contains in-frame sequences only and omits some clones. Under half of the omission traces to an unresolved V gene where checked; the cause of the rest is unknown. Counted in this sample were around 46,000 clones; roughly 72% of them appeared once. 8.5% to 10% of the sample belongs to the ten largest clones. After more than 9 days of culture, CD4+ T cells were isolated with the EasySep CD4+ T cell isolation kit. Each participant received two doses of an mRNA SARS-CoV-2 vaccine, either BNT162b2 or mRNA-1273. For these receptors, no antigen is known. The sequenced sample was CD4+ T cells from PBMCs cultured without peptide, obtained after COVID-19 vaccination. These TCRs come from a human donor who received a COVID-19 vaccine.

This sequence joins TRBV29-1 and TRBJ2-3; 9 nucleotides line up with TRBD2. Germline loops: CDR1 SQVTM, CDR2 ANQGSEA. CDR3 size: 13 residues. The V gene end was trimmed by 7 bases and the J gene end by 4 bases; junction bases not matched to a gene: 6. The CDR3 reads CSESRGGPDTQYF. The CDR3 DNA reads as TGCAGCGAGTCGCGGGGGGGGCCAGATACGCAGTATTTT.

This clone was seen a handful of times. This chain links TRBV6-5 with TRBJ1-6, with D tentatively TRBD1 (6 bases). V was pared by 8 bases and J by 9 bases, with 11 bases between. Germline V gene lookup returns CDR1 MNHEY and CDR2 SVGAGI. The CDR3 spans 12 residues. The CDR3 is CASSGRGSPLHF. Written as DNA, the CDR3 is TGTGCCAGCTCGGGCAGGGGTTCACCCCTCCACTTT.

The rearrangement links TRBV19 to TRBJ2-6, with D tentatively TRBD2 (5 bases). Trimming stripped 9 bases from V and 0 bases from J, with 15 bases between. This CDR3 is 16 amino acids long. The germline V gene has CDR1 LNHDA and CDR2 SQIVND (reference sequence). The CDR3 reads CASTPRRDSGANVLTF. The CDR3 DNA follows: TGTGCCAGCACTCCACGACGGGACTCTGGGGCCAACGTCCTGACTTTC.

The chain carries TRBV6-2 or TRBV6-3 and TRBJ2-2; D may match TRBD1 or TRBD2 (5 bases each). Trimming cost V 7 bases and J 5 bases, with 17 bases left between them. CDR1 is MNHEY, CDR2 SVGEGT, per germline. The CDR3 is 15 amino acids. The CDR3 region is CASIPGGWGTGELFF. The CDR3 DNA sequence: TGTGCCAGCATCCCCGGTGGGTGGGGGACCGGGGAGCTGTTTTTT.

This clone was found once. The chain employs TRBV5-4 and TRBJ2-3; D unclear. CDR3 length: 15 residues. Germline V lookup: CDR1 SGHNT, CDR2 YYREEE (reference sequence). V lost 4 bases to trimming and J lost 6 bases, with 18 bases between them. In nucleotides, the CDR3 is TGTGCCAGCAGCGCTGATGAAGGATTGCTTGATACGCAGTATTTT. Its protein product is CASSADEGLLDTQYF. Full variable domain (missing parts from reference TRBV5-4 and TRBJ2-3): ETGVTQSPTHLIKTRGQQVTLRCSSQSGHNTVSWYQQALGQGPQFIFQYYREEENGRGNFPPRFSGLQFPNYSSELNVNALELDDSALYLCASSADEGLLDTQYFGPGTRLTVL.

This clone was counted once. V gene TRBV20-1 combines with J gene TRBJ1-2, with 7 positions matching TRBD1. The CDR3 consists of 15 residues. Germline-derived CDR1 and CDR2 are DFQATT and SNEGSKA (reference sequence). V was clipped by 3 bases and J by 4 bases; unmatched bases: 11. The DNA for the CDR3 is TGCAGTGCTAGTAGGGGGCCAGGCGAACCCTATGGCTACACCTTC. This gives the protein CSASRGPGEPYGYTF.

This clone turned up a few times. This chain connects TRBV4-1 to TRBJ2-4, with 9 nucleotides matching TRBD1. Germline V lookup: CDR1 MGHRA, CDR2 YSYEKL. The CDR3 is made up of 16 amino acids. Trimming at V came to 4 bases and at J to 9 bases, leaving 13 bases not matched to a gene. For the CDR3, the DNA is TGCGCCAGCAGCCGCATCGCCGGGACAGGGCAAGGCATTCAGTACTTC. Protein: CASSRIAGTGQGIQYF.

The chain recombines TRBV18 with TRBJ2-7; D may correspond to TRBD1 or TRBD2 (5 bases each). The CDR3 spans 15 residues. Trimming removed 6 bases at V and 6 bases at J, with 21 bases between. Germline assignment: CDR1 KGHSH and CDR2 LQKENI. The CDR3: CASSRTGTLFGEQYF. The CDR3 DNA is TGTGCCAGCTCCCGAACCGGGACGCTGTTTGGCGAGCAGTACTTC.

This chain joins TRBV29-1 and TRBJ2-5; D gene ambiguous. Germline V gene data show CDR1 as SQVTM and CDR2 as ANQGSEA. CDR3 length equals 12 residues. V lost 4 bases to trimming and J lost 1 base, with 7 bases between them. The CDR3: CSVARSQETQYF. CDR3 bases: TGCAGCGTTGCCAGGTCCCAAGAGACCCAGTACTTC. Filled out from reference TRBV29-1 and TRBJ2-5, the complete variable domain reads SAVISQKPSRDICQRGTSLTIQCQVDSQVTMMFWYRQQPGQSLTLIATANQGSEATYESGFVIDKFPISRPNLTFSTLTVSNMSPEDSSIYLCSVARSQETQYFGPGTRLLVL.

The rearrangement links TRBV11-2 to TRBJ1-2; D not certain. The CDR3 loop spans 16 amino acids. Germline CDR1 and CDR2: SGHAT and FQNNGV. V was clipped by 8 bases and J by 4 bases, with 23 bases between them. CDR3 sequence: CASRSLRSREGYGYTF. CDR3 nucleotide sequence: TGTGCCAGCCGATCGCTCCGCTCACGCGAAGGCTATGGCTACACCTTC.

V is TRBV9 and J is TRBJ2-6; no clear D gene. Germline V gene data show CDR1 as SGDLS and CDR2 as YYNGEE. The CDR3 totals 13 residues. V lost 0 bases and J 16 bases, leaving 14 bases between the germline ends. Here the CDR3 DNA reads TGTGCCAGCAGCGTAGAGGAGTGGTTGATGCTGACTTTC. Residues: CASSVEEWLMLTF.

The rearrangement uses TRBV19 and TRBJ2-1; 11 bases agree with TRBD2. The ends lost 5 bases at V and 4 bases at J; junction bases unmatched: 10. This CDR3 contains 17 residues. Per germline, CDR1 LNHDA and CDR2 SQIVND (reference sequence). In nucleotides, the CDR3 is TGTGCCAGTAGTGCGTCTAGCGGGAGGAGGGGGTACAATGAGCAGTTCTTC. It codes for CASSASSGRRGYNEQFF.

The chain joins TRBV4-2 to TRBJ2-1; D ambiguous. V was cut by 0 bases and J by 7 bases, with 10 bases left in between. Germline values: CDR1 LGHNA, CDR2 YNFKEQ. The length of the CDR3 is 14 residues. DNA for the CDR3: TGTGCCAGCAGCCAAGATTGGGTTGTAAATGAGCAGTTCTTC. It yields the protein CASSQDWVVNEQFF.

This clone was counted between two and nine times. This chain uses TRBV9 with TRBJ1-2; 7 bases line up with TRBD1. The CDR3 runs to 16 residues. Germline assignment: CDR1 SGDLS and CDR2 YYNGEE. The V segment lost 2 bases and the J segment 2 bases; nucleotides outside the gene matches: 9. In nucleotides, the CDR3 is TGTGCCAGCAGCGTGGGGCGATGGGACAGAAACTATGGCTACACCTTC. Residues: CASSVGRWDRNYGYTF.

The chain couples TRBV3-1 (or the pseudogene TRBV3-2) to TRBJ2-1, with TRBD2 matching over 8 bases. The CDR3 has 14 amino acids. The V gene's germline CDR1 is LGHDT and CDR2 YNNKEL (reference sequence). V lost 6 bases to trimming and J lost 7 bases; unmatched junction nucleotides: 8. CDR3 protein: CASSSVGGGNEQFF. CDR3 sequence (DNA): TGTGCCAGCAGTTCAGTCGGGGGGGGGAATGAGCAGTTCTTC.

In this sample, this clone turned up a few times. The V gene is TRBV5-1, the J gene TRBJ1-1, with D possibly TRBD1 on 5 matching bases. The CDR3 totals 14 residues. The ends were cut back, 2 bases at V and 7 bases at J, with 15 bases in the middle. CDR1 and CDR2 (germline): SGHRS, YFSETQ. The CDR3 DNA reads TGCGCCAGCAGCTTTGGGGGTTGGAAGGGTGAAGCTTTCTTT. It is translated as CASSFGGWKGEAFF.